The 2 T cell receptor beta chains listed next were all sequenced from one sample in a study of cytomegalovirus exposure and HLA in healthy donors. Amplification used 60 Vbeta primers and 13 Jbeta primers. Sequenced by immunoSEQ multiplex PCR; TCRdb stores in-frame clones only, minus some. The table has 85,000 to 100,000 clones, just under 90% seen once; the top ten hold around 2.3%. Sequencing was performed on PBMCs. These receptors originate from a man between 18 and 35 years old in good health and CMV-seronegative.

The chain uses TRBV28 and TRBJ2-1, with 15 positions matching TRBD2. The CDR3 consists of 16 residues. Germline V CDR1 and CDR2: MDHEN, SYDVKM. V lost 6 bases and J lost 3; bases outside the gene matches: 3. The DNA of the CDR3 is TGTGCCAGCAGAACGGGACTAGCGGGAGGCTACAATGAGCAGTTCTTC. Translated, it gives CASRTGLAGGYNEQFF.

The rearrangement links TRBV5-1 to TRBJ2-1; no clear D. V gave up 6 bases and J gave up 7 bases, with 8 bases separating them. Germline V gene sequence: CDR1 SGHRS, CDR2 YFSETQ. This CDR3 is 11 amino acids long. CDR3 nucleotides: TGCGCCAGCAAACTATCAAATGAGCAGTTCTTC. Translating gives CASKLSNEQFF.